This T cell receptor beta chain was identified in a study of a mutant IDH1 vaccine in newly diagnosed glioma. General study results and limits: Induction of immune responses by the vaccine occurred in about 93% of patients.

Time point: baseline, week 1 (first vaccination visit). Sample treatment: pre-vaccination baseline after standard-of-care therapy. V lost 1 base and J 4 bases, leaving 11 bases between the germline ends. The CDR3 runs 15 residues. Per germline, CDR1 LGHNA and CDR2 YNFKEQ. As to this clone: Its antigen is still unknown.

The assay was immunoSEQ multiplex PCR, and TCRdb's table has in-frame clones only and misses some. The sample has over 75,000 clones, about 82% seen once. The V call is TRBV4-2, the J call TRBJ2-1; D may match TRBD1 or TRBD2 (6 bases each). This specimen consisted of PBMCs, obtained from a glioma patient treated with radiotherapy, temozolomide or both. This clonotype was sampled from a man in his forties with glioma. CDR3 region: CASSQGGAEYNEQFF. DNA of the CDR3: TGTGCCAGCAGCCAAGGGGGGGCAGAGTACAATGAGCAGTTCTTC.